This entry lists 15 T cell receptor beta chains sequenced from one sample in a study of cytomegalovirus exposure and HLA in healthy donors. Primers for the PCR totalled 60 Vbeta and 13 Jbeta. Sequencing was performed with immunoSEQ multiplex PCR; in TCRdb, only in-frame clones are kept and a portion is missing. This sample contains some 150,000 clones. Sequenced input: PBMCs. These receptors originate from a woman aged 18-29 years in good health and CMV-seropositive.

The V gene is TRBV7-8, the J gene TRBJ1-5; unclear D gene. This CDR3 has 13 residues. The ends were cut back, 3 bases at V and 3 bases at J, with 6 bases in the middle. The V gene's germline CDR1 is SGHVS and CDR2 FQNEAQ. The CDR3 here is CASSFRDNQPQHF. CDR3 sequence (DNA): TGTGCCAGCAGCTTTCGAGACAATCAGCCCCAGCATTTT.

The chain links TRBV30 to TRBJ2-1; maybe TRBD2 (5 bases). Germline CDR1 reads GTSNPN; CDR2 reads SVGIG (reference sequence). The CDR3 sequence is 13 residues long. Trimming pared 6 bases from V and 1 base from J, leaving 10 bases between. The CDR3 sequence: CACAGGSYNEQFF. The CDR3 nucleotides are TGTGCCTGCGCGGGTGGATCCTACAATGAGCAGTTCTTC.

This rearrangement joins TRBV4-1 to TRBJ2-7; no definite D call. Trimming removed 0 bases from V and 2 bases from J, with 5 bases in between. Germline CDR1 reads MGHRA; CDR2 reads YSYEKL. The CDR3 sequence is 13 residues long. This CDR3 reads CASSQDGAYEQYF. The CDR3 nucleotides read TGCGCCAGCAGCCAAGATGGAGCCTACGAGCAGTACTTC.

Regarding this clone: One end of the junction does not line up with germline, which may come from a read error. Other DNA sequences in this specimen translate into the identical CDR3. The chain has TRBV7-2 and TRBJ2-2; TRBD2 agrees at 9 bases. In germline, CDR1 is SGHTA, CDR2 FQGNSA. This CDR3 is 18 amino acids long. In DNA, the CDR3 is TGTGCTAGCAGCTTAGCGACTAATTACGGGACTAGCCCCGGGGAGCTGTTTTTT. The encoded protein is CASSLATNYGTSPGELFF.

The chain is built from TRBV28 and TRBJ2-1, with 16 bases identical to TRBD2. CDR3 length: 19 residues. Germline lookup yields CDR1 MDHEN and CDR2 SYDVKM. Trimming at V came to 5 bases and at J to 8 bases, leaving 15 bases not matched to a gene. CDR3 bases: TGTGCCAGCAGTCCTAGGCTCGGGACTAGCGGGAGGGTTTGGCATGAGCAGTTCTTC. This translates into CASSPRLGTSGRVWHEQFF.

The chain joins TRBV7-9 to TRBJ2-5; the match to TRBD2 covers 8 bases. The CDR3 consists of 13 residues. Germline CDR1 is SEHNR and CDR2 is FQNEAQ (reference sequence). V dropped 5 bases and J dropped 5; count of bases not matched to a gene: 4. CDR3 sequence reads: CASSAGGEETQYF. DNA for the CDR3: TGTGCCAGCAGCGCCGGGGGGGAGGAGACCCAGTACTTC.

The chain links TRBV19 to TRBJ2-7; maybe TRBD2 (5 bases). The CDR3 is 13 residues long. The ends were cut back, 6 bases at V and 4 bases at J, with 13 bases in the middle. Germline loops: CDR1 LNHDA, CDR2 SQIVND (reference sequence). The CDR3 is CASREGGEYEQYF. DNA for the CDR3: TGTGCCAGTAGAGAGGGCGGAGAATACGAGCAGTACTTC. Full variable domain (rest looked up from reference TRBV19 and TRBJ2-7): DGGITQSPKYLFRKEGQNVTLSCEQNLNHDAMYWYRQDPGQGLRLIYYSQIVNDFQKGDIAEGYSVSREKKESFPLTVTSAQKNPTAFYLCASREGGEYEQYFGPGTRLTVT.

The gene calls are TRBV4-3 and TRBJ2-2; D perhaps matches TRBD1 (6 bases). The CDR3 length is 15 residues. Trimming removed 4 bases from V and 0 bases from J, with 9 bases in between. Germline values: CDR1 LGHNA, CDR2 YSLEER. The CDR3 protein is CASSPRTANTGELFF. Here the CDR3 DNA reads TGCGCCAGCAGCCCGCGGACAGCGAACACCGGGGAGCTGTTTTTT.

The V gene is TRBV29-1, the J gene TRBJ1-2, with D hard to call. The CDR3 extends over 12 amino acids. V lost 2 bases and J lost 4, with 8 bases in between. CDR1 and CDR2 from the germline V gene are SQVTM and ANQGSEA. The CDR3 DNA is TGCAGCGTTGAAACCCGGGGCTATGGCTACACCTTC. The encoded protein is CSVETRGYGYTF.

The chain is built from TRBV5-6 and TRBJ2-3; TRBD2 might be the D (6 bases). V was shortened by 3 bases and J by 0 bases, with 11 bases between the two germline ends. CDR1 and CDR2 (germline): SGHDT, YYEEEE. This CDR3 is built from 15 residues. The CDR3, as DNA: TGTGCCAGCAGCTCACCGGGACTTAGCACAGATACGCAGTATTTT. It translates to CASSSPGLSTDTQYF.

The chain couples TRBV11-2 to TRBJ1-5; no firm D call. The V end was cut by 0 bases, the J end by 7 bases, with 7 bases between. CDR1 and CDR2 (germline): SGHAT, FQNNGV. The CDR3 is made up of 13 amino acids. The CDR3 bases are TGTGCCAGCAGCTTAGAGAGGTCCCAGCCCCAGCATTTT. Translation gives CASSLERSQPQHF.

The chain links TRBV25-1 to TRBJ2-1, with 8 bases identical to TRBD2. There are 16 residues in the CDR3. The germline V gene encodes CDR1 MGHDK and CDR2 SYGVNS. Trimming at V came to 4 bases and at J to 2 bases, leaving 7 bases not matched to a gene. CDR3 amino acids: CASSGLSGGTYNEQFF. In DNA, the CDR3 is TGTGCCAGCAGTGGACTAAGCGGGGGAACCTACAATGAGCAGTTCTTC.

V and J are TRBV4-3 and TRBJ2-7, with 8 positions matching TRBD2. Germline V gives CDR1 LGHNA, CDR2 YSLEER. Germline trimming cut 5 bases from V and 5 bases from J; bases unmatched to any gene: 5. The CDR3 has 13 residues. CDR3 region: CASSFDGGDEQYF. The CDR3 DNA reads TGCGCCAGCAGCTTTGACGGGGGGGACGAGCAGTACTTC.

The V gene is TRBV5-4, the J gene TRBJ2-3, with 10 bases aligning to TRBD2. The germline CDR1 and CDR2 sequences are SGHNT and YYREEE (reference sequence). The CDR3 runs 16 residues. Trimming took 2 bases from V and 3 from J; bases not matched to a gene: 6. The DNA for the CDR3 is TGTGCCAGCAGCTTAGCGGGGACTAGCGTGACAGATACGCAGTATTTT. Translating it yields CASSLAGTSVTDTQYF. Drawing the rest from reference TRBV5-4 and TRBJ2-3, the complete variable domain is ETGVTQSPTHLIKTRGQQVTLRCSSQSGHNTVSWYQQALGQGPQFIFQYYREEENGRGNFPPRFSGLQFPNYSSELNVNALELDDSALYLCASSLAGTSVTDTQYFGPGTRLTVL.

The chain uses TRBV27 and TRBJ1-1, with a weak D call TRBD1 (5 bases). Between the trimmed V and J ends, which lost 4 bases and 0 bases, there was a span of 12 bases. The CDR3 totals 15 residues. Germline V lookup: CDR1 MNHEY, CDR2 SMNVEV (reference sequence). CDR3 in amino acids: CASSSGQEMNTEAFF. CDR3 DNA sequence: TGTGCCAGCAGTTCCGGACAAGAAATGAACACTGAAGCTTTCTTT.